Below, 18 T cell receptor beta chains from the same sample are listed, as sequenced in a study of T cells in Graves' hyperthyroidism and ophthalmopathy. What was amplified from RNA transcripts were TCR beta CDR3 regions. A set of HTBI primers served as the primers for a first-round RT-PCR of the TCR CDR3. TCRdb re-analysed the multiplex PCR reads in MiXCR, keeping a single row per CDR3 protein. The data hold about 640,000 distinct CDR3 sequences, with just under 45% observed a single time. Input material: peripheral blood or thyroid tissue (not recorded which). These receptors were obtained from an adult man with Graves' disease, either hyperthyroidism or ophthalmopathy (not recorded which).

Regarding this clonotype: A much more abundant neighbour one base away suggests this may be a read error. The chain recombines TRBV7-9 with TRBJ1-1, with D unclear. Germline assignment: CDR1 SEHNR and CDR2 FQNEAQ (reference sequence). CDR3 length: 13 residues. Between the trimmed V and J ends, which lost 7 bases and 1 base, there was a span of 10 bases. CDR3 protein: CASIRVRNTEAFF. The CDR3, as DNA: TGTGCCAGCATTCGGGTTCGGAACACTGAAGCTTTCTTT.

This clonotype has a single count. The chain couples TRBV29-1 to TRBJ2-7; D is uncertain. The CDR3 contains 15 residues. Germline-derived CDR1 and CDR2 are SQVTM and ANQGSEA. Trimming took off 2 bases at V and 5 bases at J, with 19 bases between the two ends. The CDR3 protein is CSVEREDKGSHEQYF. The CDR3 DNA follows: TGCAGCGTTGAAAGGGAAGATAAAGGGTCCCACGAGCAGTACTTC.

The table lists this clonotype with a few counts. The J gene is TRBJ2-7, the V gene TRBV29-1; D is unresolved. V lost 4 bases and J lost 4, with 11 bases in between. Germline lookup yields CDR1 SQVTM and CDR2 ANQGSEA. The CDR3 length is 12 residues. CDR3 sequence: CSVVGNLYEQYF. CDR3 sequence (DNA): TGCAGCGTTGTAGGGAATCTTTACGAGCAGTACTTC.

The V and J genes are TRBV29-1 and TRBJ1-2; 7 bases are shared with TRBD1. There are 14 residues in the CDR3. Per the germline V gene, CDR1 is SQVTM and CDR2 is ANQGSEA. With V trimmed by 7 bases and J by 6 bases, 14 bases remained unmatched. CDR3 protein: CSGVGTAQGDGYTF. CDR3 in DNA: TGCAGCGGTGTAGGGACAGCGCAAGGGGATGGCTACACCTTC.

This chain joins TRBV2 and TRBJ2-5; D might be TRBD1 or TRBD2, each matching 5 bases. V was cut by 3 bases and J by 0 bases, with 11 bases left in between. The CDR3 has 15 residues. The germline CDR1 and CDR2 sequences are SNHLY and FYNNEI. CDR3 DNA: TGTGCCAGCAGTGAGAGGGGAAACTACCAAGAGACCCAGTACTTC. It specifies CASSERGNYQETQYF.

This clonotype was counted at least ten times. One end of the junction does not line up with germline, which may come from a read error. The chain is built from TRBV5-1 and TRBJ1-5; possibly TRBD1 for D (5 bases). Germline lookup yields CDR1 SGHRS and CDR2 YFSETQ. The CDR3 extends over 14 amino acids. CDR3 nucleotides: TGTGCCAGCAGTCTTGGACAAGCCAATCAGCCCCAGCATTTT. Its translation is CASSLGQANQPQHF.

The J gene is TRBJ1-5, the V gene TRBV5-1, with a possible D match to TRBD1 (5 bases). V was trimmed by 0 bases and J by 3 bases, leaving 10 bases between them. Germline V gives CDR1 SGHRS, CDR2 YFSETQ. The CDR3 extends over 15 amino acids. The CDR3 region is CASSLDGHNNQPQHF. CDR3 bases: TGCGCCAGCAGCTTGGACGGACATAACAATCAGCCCCAGCATTTT. The variable domain in full, with the rest retrieved from reference TRBV5-1 and TRBJ1-5, is KAGVTQTPRYLIKTRGQQVTLSCSPISGHRSVSWYQQTPGQGLQFLFEYFSETQRNKGNFPGRFSGRQFSNSRSEMNVSTLELGDSALYLCASSLDGHNNQPQHFGDGTRLSIL.

This clonotype was observed at least ten times. V usage is TRBV29-1 and J usage is TRBJ1-6, with D possibly TRBD1 on 5 matching bases. Germline assignment: CDR1 SQVTM and CDR2 ANQGSEA. The CDR3 sequence is 14 residues long. Trimming cost V 6 bases and J 9 bases, with 18 bases left between them. This CDR3 is CSVDSGDVGSPLHF. CDR3 DNA sequence: TGCAGCGTCGATTCGGGGGACGTCGGTTCACCCCTCCACTTT. Complete variable domain (other parts from reference TRBV29-1 and TRBJ1-6): SAVISQKPSRDICQRGTSLTIQCQVDSQVTMMFWYRQQPGQSLTLIATANQGSEATYESGFVIDKFPISRPNLTFSTLTVSNMSPEDSSIYLCSVDSGDVGSPLHFGNGTRLTVT.

The rearrangement joins TRBV15 to TRBJ2-5, with 9 bases lining up with TRBD2. Germline CDR1 and CDR2: LNHNV and YYDKDF (reference sequence). The CDR3 is 16 amino acids. After removal of 8 bases from V and 2 bases from J, the junction contained 12 bases not matched to a gene. CDR3: CATSYGLAGRQETQYF. In DNA form, the CDR3 reads TGTGCCACCTCGTATGGGCTAGCGGGAAGGCAAGAGACCCAGTACTTC.

This clonotype was detected many times. The junction differs from germline at one of its ends, possibly a read error. The chain recombines TRBV12-3 or TRBV12-4 with TRBJ1-5; the D gene is possibly TRBD1 (6 bases). CDR3 length: 15 amino acids. In nucleotides, the CDR3 is TGTGCCAGCAGCTTAGGACAGACGAGCAATCAGCCCCAGCATTTT. This codes for CASSLGQTSNQPQHF.

The genes are TRBV29-1 and TRBJ2-7, with D possibly TRBD2 on 6 matching bases. This CDR3 spans 13 amino acids. From germline, CDR1 is SQVTM and CDR2 ANQGSEA. Deletions cut 8 bases from V and 3 bases from J, with 17 bases between. The CDR3 DNA sequence: TGCAGCTTGGGGGGATCCGGTTACTACGAGCAGTACTTC. It codes for CSLGGSGYYEQYF.

A word on this clonotype: A much larger clone lies a single base off, so this may be a read error. The V and J genes are TRBV20-1 and TRBJ2-7; D may match TRBD1 or TRBD2 (6 bases each). Trimming removed 6 bases from V and 9 bases from J, with 27 bases in between. Germline assignment: CDR1 DFQATT and CDR2 SNEGSKA (reference sequence). The CDR3 covers 15 residues. DNA of the CDR3: TGCAGTGCCGCCTCCCCCGGGGGCCAAGAGGATCTGCAGTACTTC. It translates to CSAASPGGQEDLQYF.

This clonotype was counted many times. The chain is built from TRBV10-3 and TRBJ1-2, with D possibly matching TRBD1 (5 bases). This CDR3 spans 13 amino acids. Germline CDR1 reads ENHRY; CDR2 reads SYGVKD. V was shortened by 6 bases and J by 2 bases, with 10 bases between the two germline ends. The CDR3 nucleotides read TGTGCCATCAGCGCGACAGAAAACTATGGCTACACCTTC. Residues: CAISATENYGYTF.

This clonotype was seen a handful of times. This chain uses TRBV11-2 with TRBJ2-5; TRBD2 matches at 9 bases. The V segment lost 6 bases and the J segment 1 base; nucleotides outside the gene matches: 3. The germline V gene encodes CDR1 SGHAT and CDR2 FQNNGV. The CDR3 has 14 amino acids. As DNA, the CDR3 is TGTGCCAGCAGGCTAGCGGGGAGCCAAGAGACCCAGTACTTC. Translated, it gives CASRLAGSQETQYF.

This rearrangement joins TRBV24-1 to TRBJ2-7; possible D gene TRBD1, 6 bases. CDR1 is KGHDR, CDR2 SFDVKD, per germline. This CDR3 has 14 residues. Trimming took 4 bases from V and 2 from J, leaving 11 bases between them. In DNA form, the CDR3 reads TGTGCCACCAGTGACCCGGACAGTCCCTACGAGCAGTACTTC. Its protein product is CATSDPDSPYEQYF.

The CDR3, as DNA: TGTGCCAGCAGCTCTACCAGAAATTCACCCCTCCACTTT. This sequence encodes CASSSTRNSPLHF. J is TRBJ1-6 and V is TRBV7-3; D is unresolved. Per germline, CDR1 SGHTA and CDR2 FQGTGA. This CDR3 has 13 amino acids. V was trimmed by 4 bases and J by 7 bases, leaving 8 bases between them.

The chain recombines TRBV4-1 with TRBJ1-1, with 9 bases that match TRBD1. CDR1 MGHRA and CDR2 YSYEKL come from the germline V gene. The CDR3 runs 15 residues. V lost 3 bases, J lost 3 bases, and 5 bases stayed unmatched. Here the CDR3 reads CASSQKGQGYTEAFF. CDR3 nucleotide sequence: TGCGCCAGCAGCCAGAAAGGACAGGGGTACACTGAAGCTTTCTTT.

This clonotype was counted many times. The rearrangement joins TRBV24-1 to TRBJ1-1, with 9 positions matching TRBD1. CDR3 length: 14 amino acids. Germline lookup yields CDR1 KGHDR and CDR2 SFDVKD. V shed 7 bases and J 7 bases; nucleotides not matched to a gene: 9. In DNA, the CDR3 is TGTGCCACCAGGGAAACAGGGGGCGGGCATGAAGCTTTCTTT. It translates to CATRETGGGHEAFF.